This is a list of T cell receptor beta chains from one sample in a study of blood T cell repertoires in COVID-19. Sequenced by immunoSEQ multiplex PCR; TCRdb stores in-frame clones only, minus some. The table records 200,000 to 250,000 clones, 92% of them present only once. The sample comprised peripheral blood. The receptors originated from a man in his sixties with COVID-19, enrolled during active disease. CDR3s include the opening cysteine and the closing phenylalanine or tryptophan. Each record gives: J gene, clone size, CDR3 length, D gene, V gene, CDR3 protein, CDR3 DNA. The D gene is left open where the match is weak. The size field is filled for only some rows; it gives once, few, many or a size class.

TRBJ2-1	-	13	-	TRBV2	CAIPGVSYNEQFF	TGTGCCATACCCGGGGTCTCCTACAATGAGCAGTTCTTC
TRBJ2-1	-	15	TRBD2	TRBV28	CASSFGDLAVGEQFF	TGTGCCAGCAGTTTTGGGGATCTAGCGGTGGGGGAGCAGTTCTTC
TRBJ1-6	-	16	-	TRBV18	CASSPSQQGGNSPLHF	TGTGCCAGCTCACCATCGCAACAGGGCGGCAATTCACCCCTCCACTTT
TRBJ1-2	-	14	TRBD1	TRBV6-1	CASSSKTGNYGYTF	TGTGCCAGCAGTTCAAAGACAGGGAACTATGGCTACACCTTC
TRBJ1-2	-	13	-	TRBV28	CASSLGHIYGYTF	TGTGCCAGCAGTTTAGGGCATATTTATGGCTACACCTTC
TRBJ2-7	-	15	TRBD1	TRBV5-5	CASSLASQGAYEQYF	TGTGCCAGCAGCTTGGCGTCCCAGGGGGCTTACGAGCAGTACTTC
TRBJ1-5	-	13	TRBD1	TRBV2	CASSLQGGQPQHF	TGTGCCAGCAGCCTACAGGGGGGGCAGCCCCAGCATTTT
TRBJ2-6	-	22	TRBD1	TRBV7-3	CASSLTSWTGGAPNSGANVLTF	TGTGCCAGCAGCTTAACGAGTTGGACAGGGGGCGCGCCGAACTCTGGGGCCAACGTCCTGACTTTC
TRBJ2-1	-	12	-	TRBV6-6	CASSEIYNEQFF	TGTGCCAGCAGCGAGATTTACAATGAGCAGTTCTTC
TRBJ2-5	-	16	TRBD2	TRBV4-1	CASSQWGTSGKETQYF	TGCGCCAGCAGCCAATGGGGGACTAGCGGGAAAGAGACCCAGTACTTC
TRBJ2-7	-	15	TRBD1	TRBV6-1	CASSETGVTPYEQYF	TGTGCCAGCAGTGAGACAGGGGTTACCCCCTACGAGCAGTACTTC
TRBJ2-2	-	15	-	TRBV10-3	CAIRSRDKADGELFF	TGTGCCATCAGGAGCCGGGACAAAGCCGACGGGGAGCTGTTTTTT
TRBJ1-2	-	13	TRBD1	TRBV2	CASSGTGSYGYTF	TGTGCCAGCTCCGGGACAGGTTCCTATGGCTACACCTTC
TRBJ1-1	-	13	-	TRBV12-3/TRBV12-4	CASSFNSNTEAFF	TGTGCCAGCAGTTTTAATTCGAACACTGAAGCTTTCTTT
TRBJ1-6	-	15	-	TRBV18	CASSPDSDMVSPLHF	TGTGCCAGCTCACCCGACAGCGATATGGTTTCACCCCTCCACTTT
TRBJ1-2	-	12	-	TRBV5-6	CASTIRGYGYTF	TGTGCCAGCACTATAAGGGGCTATGGCTACACCTTC
TRBJ1-1	once	15	TRBD1	TRBV27	CASSSLGQENTEAFF	TGTGCCAGCAGTTCCCTAGGACAGGAGAACACTGAAGCTTTCTTT
TRBJ2-3	-	17	TRBD2	TRBV5-1	CASSLGLAGGRTDTQYF	TGCGCCAGCAGCCTGGGACTAGCGGGGGGGCGGACAGATACGCAGTATTTT
TRBJ1-5	-	13	TRBD1	TRBV2	CASNDRGTQPQHF	TGTGCCAGCAATGACAGGGGTACGCAGCCCCAGCATTTT
TRBJ2-3	-	17	TRBD1	TRBV19	CASSQIPTGGRTDTQYF	TGTGCCAGTAGTCAAATCCCGACAGGGGGAAGGACAGATACGCAGTATTTT
TRBJ1-6	-	14	TRBD1	TRBV19	CASSAGTDNSPLHF	TGTGCCAGTAGTGCCGGGACAGATAATTCACCCCTCCACTTT
TRBJ2-7	-	15	-	TRBV19	CASSRATGISYEQYF	TGTGCCAGTAGTAGGGCCACAGGGATCTCCTACGAGCAGTACTTC
TRBJ1-2	-	13	TRBD1	TRBV10-3	CAISHRGEDGYTF	TGTGCCATCAGTCACAGGGGAGAGGATGGCTACACCTTC
TRBJ2-1	once	18	TRBD2	TRBV5-1	CASSLTPSGAGGVDEQFF	TGCGCCAGCAGCTTGACACCTAGCGGTGCGGGAGGGGTAGATGAGCAGTTCTTC
TRBJ2-7	-	14	-	TRBV27	CASSSTLSSYEQYF	TGTGCCAGCAGTTCGACACTGAGCTCCTACGAGCAGTACTTC
TRBJ2-1	-	14	-	TRBV6-1	CASSERAKADEQFF	TGTGCCAGCAGTGAAAGAGCAAAAGCCGATGAGCAGTTCTTC
TRBJ1-4	-	15	TRBD1	TRBV5-1	CASRYGQATNEKLFF	TGCGCCAGCCGCTACGGACAGGCAACTAATGAAAAACTGTTTTTT
TRBJ2-3	-	18	TRBD2	TRBV2	CASSPGLAGGMGTDTQYF	TGTGCCAGCAGTCCGGGACTAGCGGGAGGGATGGGCACAGATACGCAGTATTTT
TRBJ1-6	-	12	-	TRBV4-1	CASSHPNSPLHF	TGCGCCAGCAGCCATCCAAATTCACCCCTCCACTTT
TRBJ1-3	-	16	TRBD1	TRBV10-2	CASSSPGQGRGNTIYF	TGCGCCAGCAGTTCACCAGGACAGGGGAGAGGAAACACCATATATTTT
TRBJ1-1	-	14	TRBD1	TRBV6-5	CASSLDRVNTEAFF	TGTGCCAGCAGTTTGGACAGGGTGAACACTGAAGCTTTCTTT
TRBJ2-7	-	13	-	TRBV3-1/TRBV3-2	CASSQAEMGEQYF	TGTGCCAGCAGCCAAGCGGAGATGGGCGAGCAGTACTTC
TRBJ2-7	-	17	TRBD2	TRBV14	CASSPGLAGSVTYEQYF	TGTGCCAGCAGCCCGGGACTAGCGGGATCCGTTACCTACGAGCAGTACTTC
TRBJ1-4	-	15	-	TRBV27	CASSLSGTGSRKLFF	TGTGCCAGCAGTTTGTCCGGGACTGGGTCTAGAAAACTGTTTTTT
TRBJ2-5	-	14	-	TRBV2	CASSELGYQETQYF	TGTGCCAGCAGTGAACTCGGGTACCAAGAGACCCAGTACTTC
TRBJ1-6	-	12	TRBD1	TRBV6-5	CASNTGGSPLHF	TGTGCCAGCAATACAGGGGGTTCACCCCTCCACTTT
TRBJ2-1	-	16	TRBD2	TRBV11-2	CASSSNSGRGYNEQFF	TGTGCCAGCAGCTCCAATAGCGGGAGGGGCTACAATGAGCAGTTCTTC
TRBJ1-2	-	19	TRBD1	TRBV19	CASRGQAAWGGPILFGYTF	TGTGCCAGTAGGGGACAGGCGGCATGGGGGGGCCCGATTCTTTTCGGCTACACCTTC
TRBJ1-6	-	16	-	TRBV5-8	CASSLVRVGVESPLHF	TGTGCCAGCAGCTTGGTCAGGGTAGGGGTTGAATCACCCCTCCACTTT
TRBJ2-2	-	16	-	TRBV7-2	CASSSQGQLNTGELFF	TGTGCCAGCAGCTCACAGGGTCAGTTAAACACCGGGGAGCTGTTTTTT
TRBJ1-5	-	16	TRBD1	TRBV5-5	CASSVEQGRSNQPQHF	TGTGCCAGCAGCGTGGAACAGGGGAGAAGCAATCAGCCCCAGCATTTT
TRBJ1-1	-	16	TRBD1	TRBV18	CASSPITGGMNTEAFF	TGTGCCAGCTCACCAATCACAGGGGGGATGAACACTGAAGCTTTCTTT
TRBJ1-5	-	14	-	TRBV7-9	CASSFGQGSQPQHF	TGTGCCAGCAGCTTTGGGCAGGGCAGCCAGCCCCAGCATTTT
TRBJ1-6	-	14	-	TRBV27	CASSFGGGNSPLHF	TGTGCCAGCAGTTTTGGGGGAGGGAATTCACCCCTCCACTTT
TRBJ1-2	-	16	-	TRBV6-1	CASSDSHTGTYYGYTF	TGTGCCAGCAGTGACAGCCACACAGGGACCTACTATGGCTACACCTTC
TRBJ2-1	-	13	TRBD1	TRBV12-3/TRBV12-4	CASSSGQFLRQFF	TGTGCCAGCAGTTCGGGACAGTTTTTGAGGCAGTTCTTC
TRBJ2-2	-	18	TRBD2	TRBV3-1/TRBV3-2	CASSQDISSGRNTGELFF	TGTGCCAGCAGCCAAGATATCTCTAGCGGGAGGAACACCGGGGAGCTGTTTTTT
TRBJ1-1	-	13	TRBD1	TRBV10-3	CASNGAGGTEAFF	TGTGCCAGCAACGGGGCAGGGGGGACTGAAGCTTTCTTT
TRBJ2-5	-	14	-	TRBV7-9	CASSSYGAEETQYF	TGTGCCAGCAGCTCATATGGGGCAGAAGAGACCCAGTACTTC
TRBJ2-1	-	15	TRBD1	TRBV6-5	CASRPDRDTYNEQFF	TGTGCCAGCAGACCCGACAGGGATACCTACAATGAGCAGTTCTTC
TRBJ2-2	-	14	TRBD1	TRBV7-2	CASSPDRGPGELFF	TGTGCCAGCAGCCCCGACAGGGGCCCCGGGGAGCTGTTTTTT
TRBJ2-2	-	17	TRBD2	TRBV12-5	CASGWVSGRFYTGELFF	TGTGCTAGTGGTTGGGTTAGCGGGAGGTTTTACACCGGGGAGCTGTTTTTT
TRBJ1-2	-	13	TRBD1	TRBV4-3	CASSQGRTGRPAF	TGCGCCAGCAGCCAAGGGAGGACAGGGAGGCCCGCCTTC
TRBJ1-4	-	16	TRBD1	TRBV5-1	CASSLAWGTGNEKLFF	TGCGCCAGCAGCTTGGCCTGGGGGACAGGGAACGAAAAACTGTTTTTT
TRBJ1-6	-	16	TRBD1	TRBV5-6	CASSFTGGSNNSPLHF	TGTGCCAGCAGCTTTACAGGGGGAAGCAACAATTCACCCCTCCACTTT